This record concerns one T cell receptor beta chain sequence. Original handling: Estimated nucleated cell counts came from reference gene primer amplification. Some clones are missing from TCRdb's copy, which holds only in-frame ones; the method was immunoSEQ multiplex PCR. The D gene and trimming were derived from the DNA, and the V and J assignments and clone size from that table. The sample lists 250,000 to 350,000 clones, around 88% occurring once. This sample was included in a study of blood T cell repertoires in COVID-19. On the study more broadly: T cells, B-cell-depleted T cells, or PBMCs supplied cDNA or gDNA.

Sample: peripheral blood. This TCR was sampled from a woman in her fifties or sixties with acute or convalescent COVID-19.

The CDR3 sequence is CASGLKTGDRLHGYTF. Written as DNA, the CDR3 is TGTGCTAGTGGTTTGAAAACCGGGGACAGGCTTCATGGCTACACCTTC. The chain uses TRBV12-5 and TRBJ1-2, with 8 bases fitting TRBD1. The V gene end was trimmed by 2 bases and the J gene end by 6 bases; junction bases not matched to a gene: 11. The germline CDR1 and CDR2 sequences are LGHNT and FRNRAP. CDR3 length equals 16 residues.